Below, 25 T cell receptor beta chains from the same sample are listed, as sequenced in a study of shared clonotypes between healthy human individuals. Selected positively for CCR7 and CD45RO-negative, naive CD8 cells excluded terminally differentiated effector memory CD45RA+ cells. Measured with immunoSEQ multiplex PCR; TCRdb has only the in-frame clones, and not every one. The sample records around 2,000,000 clones, more than 85% being singletons. The specimen sequenced was naive CD8+ T cells from PBMCs. The source of these receptors is a man aged 18 to 35 in good health. Some clones in this sample may be carry-over from other donors' samples.

The chain employs TRBV6-5 and TRBJ2-7, with D unclear. CDR1 and CDR2 (germline): MNHEY, SVGAGI. The CDR3 spans 15 residues. The germline V and J ends were trimmed by 4 bases and 3 bases, with 16 bases remaining between them. As DNA, the CDR3 is TGTGCCAGCAGTTTTTACGACGATCTCGGCTACGAGCAGTACTTC. It codes for CASSFYDDLGYEQYF.

V and J are TRBV21-1 and TRBJ2-7; TRBD1 was called by the table and not checked on the DNA. TRBV21-1 is tagged as a pseudogene. The CDR3 extends over 15 amino acids. As DNA, the CDR3 is TGTGCCAGCAGCAAAGCCCCACAGGCCGACTACGAGCAGTACTTC. Translated, it gives CASSKAPQADYEQYF.

As to this clone: Distinct nucleotide sequences in the sample also encode this CDR3. This chain connects TRBV30 to TRBJ2-1; a weak D match, TRBD2 (5 bases). The V gene's germline CDR1 is GTSNPN and CDR2 SVGIG (reference sequence). The CDR3 has 13 residues. The V gene lost 0 bases and the J gene lost 6 bases, with 9 bases spanning the gap. CDR3 amino acids: CAWSVLRVNEQFF. In nucleotides, the CDR3 is TGTGCCTGGAGTGTATTGCGGGTCAATGAGCAGTTCTTC.

V usage is TRBV10-1 and J usage is TRBJ2-1, with D unresolved. V was trimmed by 2 bases and J by 5 bases, leaving 13 bases between them. CDR1 WNHNN and CDR2 SYGVQD come from the germline V gene (reference sequence). The CDR3 sequence is 15 residues long. The CDR3: CASSEHIKGDNEQFF. DNA for the CDR3: TGCGCCAGCAGTGAGCATATTAAAGGCGACAATGAGCAGTTCTTC.

This chain uses TRBV7-8 with TRBJ2-2, with D possibly being TRBD2 (5 bases). Trimming cost V 7 bases and J 7 bases, with 10 bases left between them. The germline V gene has CDR1 SGHVS and CDR2 FQNEAQ. The length of the CDR3 is 12 residues. The CDR3 DNA reads as TGTGCCAGCACCCGGGAATTCGGGGAGCTGTTTTTT. Translation gives CASTREFGELFF.

This chain links TRBV6-6 with TRBJ2-7; D is uncertain. This CDR3 spans 12 amino acids. Per germline, CDR1 MNHNY and CDR2 SVGAGI (reference sequence). V dropped 7 bases and J dropped 2 bases, with 9 bases sitting between them. CDR3 protein: CASNGSPYEQYF. Written as DNA, the CDR3 is TGTGCCAGCAATGGCTCCCCCTACGAGCAGTACTTC.

CDR3 loop: CASNSDSSTDTQYF. The DNA for the CDR3 is TGTGCCAGCAATTCCGACAGCTCCACAGATACGCAGTATTTT. This sequence joins TRBV27 and TRBJ2-3; the D gene is possibly TRBD1 (5 bases). Germline assignment: CDR1 MNHEY and CDR2 SMNVEV (reference sequence). Trimming removed 7 bases at V and 2 bases at J, with 13 bases between. The CDR3 is made up of 14 amino acids.

The rearrangement uses TRBV7-3 and TRBJ2-7; a weak D match, TRBD2 (6 bases). In germline, CDR1 is SGHTA, CDR2 FQGTGA. V shed 3 bases and J shed 3 bases, with 9 bases lying between them. The CDR3 runs to 13 residues. The CDR3 nucleotides read TGTGCCAGCAGCTTCGGGGGTGACTACGAGCAGTACTTC. Its translation: CASSFGGDYEQYF.

This clone was observed a handful of times. J is TRBJ1-1 and V is TRBV19, with D perhaps TRBD1 (5 bases). The V end was cut by 6 bases, the J end by 2 bases, with 16 bases between. Germline values: CDR1 LNHDA, CDR2 SQIVND (reference sequence). The CDR3 has 15 amino acids. CDR3: CASSRGTTINTEAFF. The DNA of the CDR3 is TGTGCCAGTAGCAGAGGGACGACTATTAACACTGAAGCTTTCTTT.

The V call is TRBV28, the J call TRBJ1-4, with D perhaps matching TRBD1 (6 bases). CDR1 MDHEN and CDR2 SYDVKM come from the germline V gene. The CDR3 extends over 14 amino acids. V was shortened by 3 bases and J by 8 bases, with 13 bases between the two germline ends. CDR3 region: CASSFGGWDEKLFF. CDR3 bases: TGTGCCAGCAGTTTCGGGGGCTGGGACGAAAAACTGTTTTTT.

This rearrangement joins TRBV7-3 to TRBJ2-7, with no clear D. The CDR3 runs to 14 residues. Germline V gene sequence: CDR1 SGHTA, CDR2 FQGTGA. The V and J ends lost 2 bases and 3 bases respectively, with 11 bases between them. The CDR3 is CASSLGAEDYEQYF. The CDR3 DNA reads as TGTGCCAGCAGCTTAGGCGCAGAAGACTACGAGCAGTACTTC.

This chain connects TRBV6-1 to TRBJ2-3; D unresolved. V lost 3 bases, J lost 4 bases, and 2 bases lay in between. This CDR3 region has 11 residues. Germline V gives CDR1 MNHNS, CDR2 SASEGT. Here the CDR3 DNA reads TGTGCCAGCAGTGATTCAGATACGCAGTATTTT. Protein sequence: CASSDSDTQYF.

The rearrangement links TRBV2 to TRBJ2-4; unclear D gene. The germline CDR1 and CDR2 sequences are SNHLY and FYNNEI. The V end lost 0 bases, the J end lost 4 bases, and 13 bases lay between the germline ends. This CDR3 has 16 residues. CDR3 residues: CASSEASVLGKNIQYF. CDR3 bases: TGTGCCAGCAGTGAAGCGTCTGTCCTTGGGAAAAACATTCAGTACTTC.

This clone was seen only once. This chain joins TRBV5-1 and TRBJ2-3; no definite D call. Germline lookup yields CDR1 SGHRS and CDR2 YFSETQ. Between the trimmed V and J ends, which lost 4 bases and 1 base, there was a span of 16 bases. The CDR3 consists of 16 residues. Here the CDR3 reads CASSPRVIQRTDTQYF. CDR3 DNA: TGCGCCAGCAGCCCTCGTGTGATCCAGCGCACAGATACGCAGTATTTT.

The V and J genes are TRBV18 and TRBJ2-1, with 10 bases that match TRBD2. Germline assignment: CDR1 KGHSH and CDR2 LQKENI. The CDR3 sequence is 15 residues long. V was pared by 3 bases and J by 7 bases, with 6 bases of the junction left unmatched. CDR3: CASSPWASGSNEQFF. In nucleotides, the CDR3 is TGTGCCAGCTCACCTTGGGCTAGCGGGAGTAATGAGCAGTTCTTC.

The chain uses TRBV27 and TRBJ1-1, with TRBD1 matching 8 bases. Germline CDR1 reads MNHEY; CDR2 reads SMNVEV (reference sequence). The CDR3 has 18 residues. Trimming removed 4 bases from V and 0 bases from J; junction bases left unmatched: 13. CDR3 amino acids: CASSSPPWTGRMNTEAFF. The CDR3 coding sequence is TGTGCCAGCAGTTCACCACCATGGACAGGGAGGATGAACACTGAAGCTTTCTTT.

This chain links TRBV6-5 with TRBJ2-2; D not certain. Germline V gives CDR1 MNHEY, CDR2 SVGAGI. The CDR3 has 14 amino acids. Deletions cut 2 bases from V and 5 bases from J, with 9 bases between. In DNA form, the CDR3 reads TGTGCCAGCAGTTACAGTTTGTCGACCGGGGAGCTGTTTTTT. Protein: CASSYSLSTGELFF.

J is TRBJ1-2 and V is TRBV19; no reliable D call. CDR3 length: 14 residues. Trimming cost V 5 bases and J 4 bases, with 14 bases left between them. The germline gives CDR1 LNHDA, CDR2 SQIVND (reference sequence). CDR3 sequence (DNA): TGTGCCAGTAGTGTACAGCCTACCTTCTATGGCTACACCTTC. Protein sequence: CASSVQPTFYGYTF. Using reference TRBV19 and TRBJ1-2 for the parts outside the CDR3, the full variable domain is DGGITQSPKYLFRKEGQNVTLSCEQNLNHDAMYWYRQDPGQGLRLIYYSQIVNDFQKGDIAEGYSVSREKKESFPLTVTSAQKNPTAFYLCASSVQPTFYGYTFGSGTRLTVV.

This clone has just one count. The chain uses TRBV27 and TRBJ1-5; D gene uncertain. This CDR3 has 16 residues. Germline CDR1 reads MNHEY; CDR2 reads SMNVEV (reference sequence). The V end lost 0 bases, the J end lost 2 bases, and 11 bases lay between the germline ends. The CDR3 is CASSLSSDGGNQPQHF. DNA for the CDR3: TGTGCCAGCAGTTTATCATCCGACGGTGGCAATCAGCCCCAGCATTTT.

The genes are TRBV10-3 and TRBJ2-1, with a weak D call TRBD1 (5 bases). In germline, CDR1 is ENHRY, CDR2 SYGVKD. V was clipped by 3 bases and J by 8 bases, with 8 bases between them. The CDR3 consists of 12 residues. The DNA for the CDR3 is TGTGCCATCAGTGACAGGGATGATGAGCAGTTCTTC. Residues: CAISDRDDEQFF.

About this clone itself: Other DNA sequences in this sample translate to the same CDR3. This chain uses TRBV19 with TRBJ1-1; unclear D gene. Germline CDR1 and CDR2: LNHDA and SQIVND (reference sequence). The V end was cut by 3 bases, the J end by 3 bases, with 8 bases between. The CDR3 is 13 residues long. CDR3 amino acids: CASSMSRDTEAFF. The CDR3 nucleotides read TGTGCCAGTAGTATGAGCCGGGACACTGAAGCTTTCTTT.

Only a few counts were recorded for this clone. Other nucleotide sequences from this sample produce the same CDR3. The CDR3 region has the DNA TGTGCCATCAGTGATCCGGGAAACACCATATATTTT. The encoded protein is CAISDPGNTIYF. V usage is TRBV10-3 and J usage is TRBJ1-3; D is unresolved. This CDR3 is built from 12 residues. The V end lost 3 bases, the J end lost 4 bases, and 4 bases lay between the germline ends. In germline, CDR1 is ENHRY, CDR2 SYGVKD.

The V gene is TRBV28, the J gene TRBJ1-2, with TRBD1 identical over 9 bases. Germline V lookup: CDR1 MDHEN, CDR2 SYDVKM. This CDR3 region has 16 residues. Germline trimming cut 6 bases from V and 2 bases from J; bases unmatched to any gene: 10. The CDR3 is CASSPFQGQGNYGYTF. Written as DNA, the CDR3 is TGTGCCAGCAGCCCTTTCCAGGGACAGGGCAACTATGGCTACACCTTC.

The J gene is TRBJ2-4, the V gene TRBV4-1; no firm D call. Trimming cost V 1 base and J 4 bases, with 14 bases left between them. This CDR3 spans 16 amino acids. The germline V gene encodes CDR1 MGHRA and CDR2 YSYEKL. The CDR3 reads CASSQGATLEKNIQYF. CDR3 nucleotides: TGCGCCAGCAGCCAAGGAGCCACCCTAGAAAAAAACATTCAGTACTTC.

The chain couples TRBV18 to TRBJ2-7; TRBD1 or TRBD2 may be the D gene (6 bases each). The V end was cut by 5 bases, the J end by 3 bases, with 17 bases between. Germline CDR1 is KGHSH and CDR2 is LQKENI. The CDR3 totals 15 residues. The chain's CDR3 is CASSTREGGNYEQYF. The CDR3 nucleotides are TGTGCCAGCTCAACGCGGGAAGGGGGAAACTACGAGCAGTACTTC.